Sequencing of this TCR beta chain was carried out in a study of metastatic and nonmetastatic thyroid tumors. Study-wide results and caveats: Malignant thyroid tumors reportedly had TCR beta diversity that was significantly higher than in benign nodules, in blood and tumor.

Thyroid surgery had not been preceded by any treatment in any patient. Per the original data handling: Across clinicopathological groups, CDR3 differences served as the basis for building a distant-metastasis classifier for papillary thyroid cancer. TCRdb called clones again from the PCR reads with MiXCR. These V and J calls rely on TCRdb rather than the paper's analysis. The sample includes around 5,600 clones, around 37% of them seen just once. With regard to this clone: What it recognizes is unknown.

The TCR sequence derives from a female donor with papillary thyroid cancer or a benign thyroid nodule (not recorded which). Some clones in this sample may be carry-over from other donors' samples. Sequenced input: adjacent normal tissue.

CDR3 nucleotides: TGTGCCAGCAGCGGCAGTTCGGAGCGGGAGGGTATTAGACCCTACGAGCAGTACTTC. This codes for CASSGSSEREGIRPYEQYF. The chain uses TRBV11-2 and TRBJ2-7; 10 positions agree with TRBD2. This CDR3 has 19 residues. CDR1 is SGHAT and CDR2 is FQNNGV in the germline V gene. V gave up 5 bases and J gave up 2 bases; unmatched junction bases: 18.